These 22 T cell receptor beta chains came from one sample sequenced in a study of regulatory T cells in long-lasting Graves disease. Combining iRepertoire HTBI primers with Arm-PCR of CDR3 regions, the authors built TCR beta libraries. Using its own MiXCR run on the multiplex PCR reads, TCRdb lists one record per CDR3 protein. The data hold almost 350,000 distinct CDR3 sequences, with roughly 21% observed a single time. Time point defined: persistent/refractory GD, antithyroid drugs over 5 years with positive TRAb. RNA extracted from PBMCs served as the sequencing template. Sample: peripheral blood mononuclear cells (PBMCs), taken when the disease was refractory, from a patient treated with antithyroid drugs. The origin of the receptors is a female donor with Graves disease.

This clonotype showed up many times. V and J are TRBV5-1 and TRBJ1-5, with D possibly TRBD1 on 6 matching bases. V dropped 8 bases and J dropped 4 bases, with 22 bases sitting between them. In germline, CDR1 is SGHRS, CDR2 YFSETQ. CDR3 length equals 16 residues. The CDR3 here is CARPPYLTGPNQPQHF. CDR3 DNA: TGCGCCAGACCTCCTTACCTGACAGGTCCGAATCAGCCCCAGCATTTT.

The V call is TRBV5-1, the J call TRBJ2-1, with 13 bases matching TRBD2. V lost 6 bases, J lost 14 bases, and 8 bases stayed unmatched. CDR1 and CDR2 (germline): SGHRS, YFSETQ. The CDR3 is 13 residues long. CDR3 in amino acids: CASTGPGLAGKFF. In DNA, the CDR3 is TGCGCCAGCACCGGACCGGGACTAGCGGGGAAGTTCTTC.

This clonotype was recorded many times. The J gene is TRBJ2-2, the V gene TRBV12-3 or TRBV12-4, with D unclear. Between the trimmed V and J ends, which lost 3 bases and 7 bases, there was a span of 6 bases. CDR3 length: 12 residues. CDR3 DNA sequence: TGTGCCAGCAGTTTCACGGGCGGGGAGCTGTTTTTT. This translates into CASSFTGGELFF.

This clonotype has ten or more counts. The chain's CDR3 is CAWDRAGNTEAFF. The CDR3 coding sequence is TGTGCCTGGGACAGGGCGGGGAACACTGAAGCTTTCTTT. The genes are TRBV30 and TRBJ1-1, with TRBD1 matching 7 bases. The J segment lost 1 base and the V segment lost 5 bases, leaving 4 bases of the junction unmatched. The CDR3 is 13 residues long. Germline loops: CDR1 GTSNPN, CDR2 SVGIG (reference sequence).

Ten or more counts support this clonotype. One junction end disagrees with the germline gene, perhaps due to a read error. The chain combines TRBV2 with TRBJ1-2; TRBD1 agrees at 7 bases. CDR3 size: 14 residues. The germline CDR1 and CDR2 sequences are SNHLY and FYNNEI. The CDR3 region is CAGSGGTVNYGYTF. As DNA, the CDR3 is TGTGCCGGCAGTGGTGGGACAGTCAACTATGGCTACACCTTC.

This clonotype was recorded a few times. The chain links TRBV7-9 to TRBJ2-7; a weak D match, TRBD2 (5 bases). The CDR3 runs to 13 residues. V was clipped by 3 bases and J by 3 bases, with 9 bases between them. The V gene's germline CDR1 is SEHNR and CDR2 FQNEAQ (reference sequence). CDR3 DNA: TGTGCCAGCAGCTTCGCTAGCTACTACGAGCAGTACTTC. Its protein product is CASSFASYYEQYF.

This chain joins TRBV6-1 and TRBJ1-1; a weak D match, TRBD1 (5 bases). With 7 bases removed from V and 1 base from J, the gap between germline ends came to 13 bases. Germline-derived CDR1 and CDR2 are MNHNS and SASEGT. This CDR3 contains 14 residues. CDR3 nucleotide sequence: TGTGCCAGCACTCGGGACCCGGGGAACACTGAAGCTTTCTTT. This sequence encodes CASTRDPGNTEAFF.

This clonotype showed up many times. V is TRBV7-3 and J is TRBJ2-2, with TRBD2 as a possible D gene (5 bases). With 5 bases removed from V and 2 bases from J, the gap between germline ends came to 15 bases. The CDR3 runs 16 residues. Germline-derived CDR1 and CDR2 are SGHTA and FQGTGA. This chain's CDR3 is CASSPWTGSNTGELFF. The CDR3 DNA reads as TGTGCCAGCAGCCCCTGGACTGGATCTAACACCGGGGAGCTGTTTTTT. The variable domain in full, completed from reference TRBV7-3 and TRBJ2-2, reads GAGVSQTPSNKVTEKGKYVELRCDPISGHTALYWYRQSLGQGPEFLIYFQGTGAADDSGLPNDRFFAVRPEGSVSTLKIQRTERGDSAVYLCASSPWTGSNTGELFFGEGSRLTVL.

The sample holds a few counts of this clonotype. The chain couples TRBV10-3 to TRBJ1-1; a possible D gene is TRBD1 (6 bases). The CDR3 has 13 amino acids. Trimming took 8 bases from V and 3 from J, leaving 13 bases between them. CDR1 ENHRY and CDR2 SYGVKD come from the germline V gene. CDR3 sequence reads: CAIGGGADTEAFF. CDR3 sequence (DNA): TGTGCCATCGGGGGGGGGGCGGACACTGAAGCTTTCTTT.

This clonotype has a count of ten or more. This chain uses TRBV7-8 with TRBJ1-5; weak D call: TRBD1 (5 bases). CDR3 length: 15 amino acids. Germline CDR1 and CDR2: SGHVS and FQNEAQ. Between the trimmed V and J ends, which lost 1 base and 2 bases, there was a span of 9 bases. CDR3 DNA sequence: TGTGCCAGCAGCTTAGGGGGGGTTCGCAATCAGCCCCAGCATTTT. Translating gives CASSLGGVRNQPQHF.

J is TRBJ1-1 and V is TRBV19; D remains ambiguous. Trimming shortened V by 6 bases and J by 1 base, and 12 bases separated the two germline ends. The V gene's germline CDR1 is LNHDA and CDR2 SQIVND (reference sequence). The CDR3 spans 14 residues. The CDR3 nucleotides are TGTGCCAGTAGCTCCAAGAGGGAGAACACTGAAGCTTTCTTT. Translating gives CASSSKRENTEAFF.

This clonotype was seen at least ten times. The V call is TRBV24-1, the J call TRBJ2-7; D uncertain. The CDR3 is made up of 13 amino acids. Looked up from germline, CDR1 is KGHDR and CDR2 is SFDVKD. V lost 3 bases and J lost 7, with 12 bases in between. The CDR3 nucleotides read TGTGCCACCAGTGATCCTGGGATTGGGGAGCAGTACTTC. Translated: CATSDPGIGEQYF.

This clonotype was seen ten or more times. The rearrangement joins TRBV28 to TRBJ2-5; 9 nucleotides agree with TRBD2. The length of the CDR3 is 21 residues. The trim removed 4 bases at V and 3 bases at J, leaving 24 bases unmatched. CDR1 is MDHEN, CDR2 SYDVKM, per germline. The CDR3: CASSSQLSPGIAGGPKETQYF. The DNA for the CDR3 is TGTGCCAGCAGTTCCCAGCTATCCCCCGGTATTGCGGGAGGGCCGAAAGAGACCCAGTACTTC.

This clonotype was found many times. The chain links TRBV6-1 to TRBJ1-1; D not resolved. The CDR3 is 13 amino acids. Germline V lookup: CDR1 MNHNS, CDR2 SASEGT. The V and J ends lost 7 bases and 1 base respectively, with 10 bases between them. The CDR3 region has the DNA TGTGCCAGCACCTTATGGGAGAACACTGAAGCTTTCTTT. This translates into CASTLWENTEAFF.

This clonotype turned up a few times. The V and J genes are TRBV5-5 and TRBJ2-2; no definite D call. Germline CDR1 SGHKS, CDR2 YYEKEE (reference sequence). Trimming pared 1 base from V and 0 bases from J, leaving 10 bases between. This CDR3 comprises 16 residues. For the CDR3, the DNA is TGTGCCAGCAGCTTGACTTTTACTACGAACACCGGGGAGCTGTTTTTT. Translating it yields CASSLTFTTNTGELFF.

This clonotype was counted at least ten times. V usage is TRBV3-1 and J usage is TRBJ2-7; D remains unclear. Per germline, CDR1 LGHDT and CDR2 YNNKEL (reference sequence). The CDR3 is 16 amino acids. V was clipped by 1 base and J by 4 bases, with 17 bases between them. DNA of the CDR3: TGTGCCAGCAGCCAAGTATTTCCGATCACCCTTTACGAGCAGTACTTC. It yields the protein CASSQVFPITLYEQYF.

This clonotype was detected ten times or more. The chain recombines TRBV6-1 with TRBJ1-2; TRBD1 matches at 12 bases. In germline, CDR1 is MNHNS, CDR2 SASEGT. The CDR3 has 14 amino acids. V dropped 6 bases and J dropped 8; count of bases not matched to a gene: 7. Here the CDR3 DNA reads TGTGCCAGCAGCCTGGGACAGGGGGCGAAAGGCTACACCTTC. It yields the protein CASSLGQGAKGYTF.

This clonotype has just a few counts. The chain recombines TRBV5-1 with TRBJ2-1; the D is unclear. The germline V gene encodes CDR1 SGHRS and CDR2 YFSETQ. V was shortened by 0 bases and J by 10 bases, with 14 bases between the two germline ends. The CDR3 has 14 amino acids. The CDR3 nucleotides are TGCGCCAGCAGCTTGGACCCCCAAAGCCAGGAGCAGTTCTTC. The encoded protein is CASSLDPQSQEQFF.

In its sample, this clonotype was seen a few times. The chain employs TRBV30 and TRBJ1-6; TRBD1 might be the D (5 bases). The germline V gene has CDR1 GTSNPN and CDR2 SVGIG (reference sequence). The CDR3 is 12 residues long. Trimming cost V 5 bases and J 7 bases, with 9 bases left between them. CDR3 DNA: TGTGCCTGGGGGGACGGGAATTCACCCCTCCACTTT. This gives the protein CAWGDGNSPLHF. Looking up the rest from reference TRBV30 and TRBJ1-6 gives the full variable domain: SQTIHQWPATLVQPVGSPLSLECTVEGTSNPNLYWYRQAAGRGLQLLFYSVGIGQISSEVPQNLSASRPQDRQFILSSKKLLLSDSGFYLCAWGDGNSPLHFGNGTRLTVT.

The rearrangement links TRBV20-1 to TRBJ1-2; D is ambiguous. V was trimmed by 5 bases and J by 1 base, leaving 14 bases between them. CDR1 is DFQATT and CDR2 is SNEGSKA in the germline V gene (reference sequence). The CDR3 has 14 amino acids. CDR3 region: CSASDVYRNYGYTF. CDR3 bases: TGCAGTGCTTCGGACGTCTACCGTAACTATGGCTACACCTTC.

This clonotype was counted many times. The V and J genes are TRBV6-5 and TRBJ2-7; 14 bases map to TRBD2. J gave up 6 bases and V 3 bases, and 1 base lay outside the gene matches. Germline CDR1 MNHEY, CDR2 SVGAGI. The CDR3 has 14 amino acids. The CDR3 sequence: CASSYGTSGSEQYF. The CDR3 DNA reads as TGTGCCAGCAGTTATGGGACTAGCGGGAGCGAGCAGTACTTC.

The chain has TRBV29-1 and TRBJ2-2; D call uncertain. With 5 bases removed from V and 10 bases from J, the gap between germline ends came to 17 bases. Looked up from germline, CDR1 is SQVTM and CDR2 is ANQGSEA. This CDR3 is built from 13 residues. The CDR3 region is CSVRTLSRAELFF. DNA of the CDR3: TGCAGCGTTCGAACCCTAAGCCGGGCGGAGCTGTTTTTT.